This T cell receptor (beta chain) appears in the sequencing data of a study of human T cells and chemical hapten exposure. As for the study in general: Weekly administration of diphenylcyclopropenone to the scalp of patients continued throughout the roughly 23-week study.

The sample holds many counts of this clonotype. Its antigen remains unknown. Study-wide findings and caveats: DPC sensitization left the count of TCRs above 1 in 1000 unchanged.

V lost 4 bases, J lost 1 base, and 7 bases lay in between. This CDR3 is 13 amino acids long. The germline gives CDR1 SEHNR, CDR2 FQNEAQ (reference sequence). Library preparation tagged each individual cDNA molecule with a unique molecular identifier. Each CDR3 protein gets one entry after TCRdb re-called the RACE reads with MiXCR. The repertoire holds roughly 50,000 distinct CDR3 sequences, with roughly a tenth as singletons. Time point defined: pre-sensitization, week 0. Indicated treatment: therapeutic diphenylcyclopropenone sensitization with weekly scalp DPC. The V call is TRBV7-9, the J call TRBJ1-1; D perhaps matches TRBD1 (5 bases). The material sequenced was whole blood, taken in connection with sensitization to the hapten diphenylcyclopropenone (DPC). This TCR came from a man aged 40-55 years with alopecia areata. Some clones in this sample may be carry-over from other donors' samples. CDR3 coding DNA: TGTGCCAGCAGCTCAGGACAGAACACTGAAGCTTTCTTT. Protein: CASSSGQNTEAFF.